This T cell receptor beta chain was observed in a study of blood T cell repertoires in COVID-19. Study-level information: Sources were T cells, B-cell-depleted T cells, or PBMCs; the material itself was cDNA or gDNA.

The method was immunoSEQ multiplex PCR; TCRdb's version includes in-frame clones alone and lacks a portion of them. Of some 150,000 clones listed, about nine tenths are singletons. The sample taken for sequencing was peripheral blood. The TCR was taken from a human donor in a cohort sampled during active COVID-19.

The CDR3 loop is CASSLGGGFGNQPQHF. The CDR3 DNA reads TGTGCCAGCAGCTTGGGGGGAGGGTTCGGGAATCAGCCCCAGCATTTT. V is TRBV5-5 and J is TRBJ1-5; D unresolved. V was pared by 0 bases and J by 4 bases, with 14 bases between. The CDR3 totals 16 residues. Germline CDR1 SGHKS, CDR2 YYEKEE (reference sequence). The full variable domain, rest sourced from reference TRBV5-5 and TRBJ1-5, is DAGVTQSPTHLIKTRGQQVTLRCSPISGHKSVSWYQQVLGQGPQFIFQYYEKEERGRGNFPDRFSARQFPNYSSELNVNALLLGDSALYLCASSLGGGFGNQPQHFGDGTRLSIL.